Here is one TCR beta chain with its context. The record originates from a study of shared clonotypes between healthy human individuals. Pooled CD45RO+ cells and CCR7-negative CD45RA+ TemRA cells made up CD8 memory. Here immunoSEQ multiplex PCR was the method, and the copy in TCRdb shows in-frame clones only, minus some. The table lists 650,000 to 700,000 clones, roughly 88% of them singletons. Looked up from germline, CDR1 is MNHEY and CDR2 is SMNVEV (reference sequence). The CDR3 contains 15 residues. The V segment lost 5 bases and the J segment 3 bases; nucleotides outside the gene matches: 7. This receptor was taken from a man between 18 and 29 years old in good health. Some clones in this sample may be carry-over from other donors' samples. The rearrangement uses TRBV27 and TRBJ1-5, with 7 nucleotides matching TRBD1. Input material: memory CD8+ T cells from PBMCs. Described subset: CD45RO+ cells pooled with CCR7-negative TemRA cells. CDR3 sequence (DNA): TGTGCCAGCAGTCTGGGACAGCCTTTCAATCAGCCCCAGCATTTT. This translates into CASSLGQPFNQPQHF.